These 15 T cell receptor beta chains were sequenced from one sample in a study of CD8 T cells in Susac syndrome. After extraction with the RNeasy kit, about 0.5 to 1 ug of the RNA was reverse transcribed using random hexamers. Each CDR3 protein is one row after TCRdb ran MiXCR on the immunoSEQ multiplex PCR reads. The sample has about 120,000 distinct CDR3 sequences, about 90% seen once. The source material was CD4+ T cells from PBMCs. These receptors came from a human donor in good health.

CDR3 sequence (DNA): TGCAGCGTTGAAGGCGTTTCTAACTATGGCTACACCTTC. It is translated as CSVEGVSNYGYTF. The chain combines TRBV29-1 with TRBJ1-2; the D is unclear. This CDR3 region has 13 residues. V dropped 1 base and J dropped 0 bases, with 6 bases sitting between them. Germline lookup yields CDR1 SQVTM and CDR2 ANQGSEA. Together with reference TRBV29-1 and TRBJ1-2, the CDR3 gives the full variable domain: SAVISQKPSRDICQRGTSLTIQCQVDSQVTMMFWYRQQPGQSLTLIATANQGSEATYESGFVIDKFPISRPNLTFSTLTVSNMSPEDSSIYLCSVEGVSNYGYTFGSGTRLTVV.

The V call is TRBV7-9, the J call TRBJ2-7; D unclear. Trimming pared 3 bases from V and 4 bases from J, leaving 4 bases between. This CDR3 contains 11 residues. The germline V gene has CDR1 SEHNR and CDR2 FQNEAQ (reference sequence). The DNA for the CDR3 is TGTGCCAGCAGCTTGGAATACGAGCAGTACTTC. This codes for CASSLEYEQYF.

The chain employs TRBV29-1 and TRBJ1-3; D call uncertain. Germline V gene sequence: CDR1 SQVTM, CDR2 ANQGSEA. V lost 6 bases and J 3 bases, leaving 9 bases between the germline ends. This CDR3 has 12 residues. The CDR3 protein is CSVTEFGNTIYF. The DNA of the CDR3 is TGCAGCGTCACCGAGTTTGGAAACACCATATATTTT.

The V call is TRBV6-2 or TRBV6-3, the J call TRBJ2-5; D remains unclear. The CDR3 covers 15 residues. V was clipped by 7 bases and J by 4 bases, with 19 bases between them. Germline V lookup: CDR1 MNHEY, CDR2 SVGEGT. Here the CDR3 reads CASTPRRDLGETQYF. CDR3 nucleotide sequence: TGTGCCAGCACCCCCCGGCGAGACTTAGGAGAGACCCAGTACTTC.

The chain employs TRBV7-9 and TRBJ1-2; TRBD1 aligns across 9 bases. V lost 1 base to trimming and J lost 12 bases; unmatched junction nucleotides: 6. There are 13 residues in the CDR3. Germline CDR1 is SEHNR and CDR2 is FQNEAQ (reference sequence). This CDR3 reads CASSLVQGALHTF. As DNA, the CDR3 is TGTGCCAGCAGCTTAGTACAGGGGGCGCTTCACACCTTC.

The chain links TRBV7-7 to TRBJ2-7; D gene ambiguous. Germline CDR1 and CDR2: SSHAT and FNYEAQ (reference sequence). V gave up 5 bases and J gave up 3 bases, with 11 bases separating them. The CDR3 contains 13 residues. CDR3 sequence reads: CASSAFDGYEQYF. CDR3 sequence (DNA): TGTGCCAGCAGCGCGTTTGATGGCTACGAGCAGTACTTC.

The CDR3 DNA is TGCGCCAGCAGCCAAGGGACAGGGGGATATGGAAACACCATATATTTT. It encodes CASSQGTGGYGNTIYF. V and J are TRBV4-3 and TRBJ1-3, with TRBD1 matching over 10 bases. Germline-derived CDR1 and CDR2 are LGHNA and YSLEER. V dropped 1 base and J dropped 3; count of bases not matched to a gene: 3. CDR3 length: 16 residues.

The CDR3 is CASNLGLAGNTGELFF. The CDR3 bases are TGTGCCAGCAACTTGGGACTAGCGGGTAACACCGGGGAGCTGTTTTTT. The gene calls are TRBV11-2 and TRBJ2-2, with TRBD2 matching 12 bases. CDR1 is SGHAT, CDR2 FQNNGV, per germline. J was trimmed by 2 bases and V by 7 bases; bases with no gene match: 5. The CDR3 spans 16 residues.

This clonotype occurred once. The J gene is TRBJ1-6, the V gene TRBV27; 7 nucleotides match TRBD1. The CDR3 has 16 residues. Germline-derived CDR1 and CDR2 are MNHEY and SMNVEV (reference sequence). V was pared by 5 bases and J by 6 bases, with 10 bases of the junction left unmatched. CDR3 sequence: CASSLGQAGINSPLHF. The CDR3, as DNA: TGTGCCAGCAGTCTAGGACAGGCCGGCATTAATTCACCCCTCCACTTT.

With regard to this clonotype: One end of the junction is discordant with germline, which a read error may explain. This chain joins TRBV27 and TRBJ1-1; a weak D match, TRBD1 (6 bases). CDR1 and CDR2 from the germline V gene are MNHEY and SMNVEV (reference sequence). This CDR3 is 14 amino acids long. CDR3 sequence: CASSLKGGNTEAFF. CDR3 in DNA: TGTGCCAGCAGTTTAAAGGGGGGGAACACTGAGGCTTTCTTT.

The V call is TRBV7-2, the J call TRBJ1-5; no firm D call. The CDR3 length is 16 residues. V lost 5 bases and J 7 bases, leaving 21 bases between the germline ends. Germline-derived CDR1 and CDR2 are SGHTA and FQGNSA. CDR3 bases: TGTGCCAGCAGCCCCCTGTTATCGGGGTCCTTCCAGCCCCAGCATTTT. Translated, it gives CASSPLLSGSFQPQHF.

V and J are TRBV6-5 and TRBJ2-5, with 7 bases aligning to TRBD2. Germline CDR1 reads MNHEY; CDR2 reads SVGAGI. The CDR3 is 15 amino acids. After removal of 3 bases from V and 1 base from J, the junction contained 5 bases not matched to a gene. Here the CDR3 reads CASSYSSGAQETQYF. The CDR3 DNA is TGTGCCAGCAGTTATTCTAGCGGAGCCCAAGAGACCCAGTACTTC.

The CDR3 loop is CASSLGRNYNSPLHF. The CDR3 DNA follows: TGTGCCAGCAGTTTAGGCCGAAACTATAATTCACCCCTCCACTTT. The J gene is TRBJ1-6, the V gene TRBV12-3 or TRBV12-4; D unresolved. V was shortened by 1 base and J by 3 bases, with 7 bases between the two germline ends. The CDR3 spans 15 residues.

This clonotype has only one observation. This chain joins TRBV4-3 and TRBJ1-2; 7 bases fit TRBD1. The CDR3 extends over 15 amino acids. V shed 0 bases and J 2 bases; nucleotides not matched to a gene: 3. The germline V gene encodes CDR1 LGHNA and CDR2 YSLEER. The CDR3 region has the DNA TGCGCCAGCAGCCAAGATAGGGGGCGCAACTATGGCTACACCTTC. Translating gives CASSQDRGRNYGYTF.

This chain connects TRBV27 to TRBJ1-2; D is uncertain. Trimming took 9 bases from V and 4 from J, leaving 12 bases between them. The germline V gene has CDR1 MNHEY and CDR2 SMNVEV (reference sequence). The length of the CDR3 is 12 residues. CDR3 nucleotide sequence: TGTGCCAGTTATTCGGCCCGCTATGGCTACACCTTC. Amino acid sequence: CASYSARYGYTF.